This T cell receptor (beta chain) was captured by sequencing in a study of technical replicates of blood from a few donors. The CDR3 runs 19 residues. The J segment lost 0 bases and the V segment lost 5 bases, leaving 9 bases of the junction unmatched. The germline V gene encodes CDR1 SNHLY and CDR2 FYNNEI. Here immunoSEQ multiplex PCR was the method, and the copy in TCRdb shows in-frame clones only, minus some. Of about 80,000 clones in the sample, roughly 94% were seen once. The chain has TRBV2 and TRBJ2-2; 13 bases line up with TRBD2. The TCR comes from a human donor in good health. Sequencing was done on a sample of T cells isolated from PBMCs. The CDR3 loop is CASSPTSGRRGANTGELFF. For the CDR3, the DNA is TGTGCCAGCAGTCCGACTAGCGGGAGGCGGGGAGCGAACACCGGGGAGCTGTTTTTT.